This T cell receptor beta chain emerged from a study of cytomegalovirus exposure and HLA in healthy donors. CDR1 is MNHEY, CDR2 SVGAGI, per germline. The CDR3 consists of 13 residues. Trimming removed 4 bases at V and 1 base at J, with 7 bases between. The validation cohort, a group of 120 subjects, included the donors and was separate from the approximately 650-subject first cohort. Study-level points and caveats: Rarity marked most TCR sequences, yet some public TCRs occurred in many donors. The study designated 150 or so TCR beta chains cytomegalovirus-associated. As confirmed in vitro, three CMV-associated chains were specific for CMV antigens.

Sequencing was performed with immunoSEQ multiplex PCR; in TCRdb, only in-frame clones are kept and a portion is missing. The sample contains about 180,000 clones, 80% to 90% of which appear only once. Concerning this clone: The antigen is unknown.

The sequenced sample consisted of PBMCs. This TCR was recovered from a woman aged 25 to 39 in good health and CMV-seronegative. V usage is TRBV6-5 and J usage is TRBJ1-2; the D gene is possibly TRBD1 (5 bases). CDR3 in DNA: TGTGCCAGCAGTTTGGACAATAACTATGGCTACACCTTC. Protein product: CASSLDNNYGYTF.